This T cell receptor beta chain was sequenced for a study of cytomegalovirus exposure and HLA in healthy donors. Study-level results: Listed as cytomegalovirus-associated were over 150 TCR beta chains.

This CDR3 is 18 amino acids long. CDR1 SGHTA and CDR2 FQGNSA come from the germline V gene. Trimming stripped 4 bases from V and 2 bases from J, with 20 bases between. Details on this clone: Its specificity is not known.

PCR amplification relied on 60 Vbeta primers (plus 13 Jbeta primers). Generated by immunoSEQ multiplex PCR, the TCRdb table keeps only in-frame clones and is missing some. The profile covers around 200,000 clones, with around 83% appearing a single time and about 1.4% taken by the ten largest. The V and J genes are TRBV7-2 and TRBJ2-2; D perhaps matches TRBD1 (6 bases). The receptor was isolated from a girl under 18 in good health and CMV-seronegative. What was sequenced was PBMCs. CDR3: CASSSRLTRQVNTGELFF. CDR3 sequence (DNA): TGTGCCAGCAGCTCCCGGTTAACTCGACAGGTTAACACCGGGGAGCTGTTTTTT. The full variable domain, rest sourced from reference TRBV7-2 and TRBJ2-2, is GAGVSQSPSNKVTEKGKDVELRCDPISGHTALYWYRQSLGQGLEFLIYFQGNSAPDKSGLPSDRFSAERTGGSVSTLTIQRTQQEDSAVYLCASSSRLTRQVNTGELFFGEGSRLTVL.